A selection of T cell receptor beta chains follows, all from one sample in a study of blood T cell repertoires in COVID-19. Generated by immunoSEQ multiplex PCR, the TCRdb table keeps only in-frame clones and is missing some. The repertoire holds 90,000 to 120,000 clones, with 88% as singletons. Sequencing input: peripheral blood. Source of these receptors: a human donor in a cohort sampled during active COVID-19. Both conserved end residues are part of each CDR3. A D gene is named only where the DNA matches it firmly. Only some rows state a clone size, as once, few, many or a class for expanded clones.

v_gene: TRBV28
j_gene: TRBJ2-3
d_gene: TRBD2
abundance: NA
CDR3aa: CASSWISGGSFRTDTQYF
CDR3nt: TGTGCCAGCAGTTGGATTTCGGGGGGATCATTCAGGACAGATACGCAGTATTTT

v_gene: TRBV7-8
j_gene: TRBJ2-1
d_gene: TRBD2
abundance: once
CDR3aa: CASSSRGVASGINEQFF
CDR3nt: TGTGCCAGCAGCTCCCGGGGGGTGGCTAGCGGGATAAATGAGCAGTTCTTC

v_gene: TRBV12-2
j_gene: TRBJ2-5
d_gene: NA
abundance: NA
CDR3aa: CASRLAVSGGAQETQYF
CDR3nt: TGTGCAAGTCGCTTAGCGGTTAGCGGGGGGGCTCAAGAGACCCAGTACTTC

v_gene: TRBV4-2
j_gene: TRBJ2-3
d_gene: NA
abundance: NA
CDR3aa: CASSQDGASTDTQYF
CDR3nt: TGTGCCAGCAGCCAAGATGGGGCCAGCACAGATACGCAGTATTTT

v_gene: TRBV4-1
j_gene: TRBJ1-3
d_gene: NA
abundance: once
CDR3aa: CASSQEASRGYTGNTIYF
CDR3nt: TGCGCCAGCAGCCAAGAAGCGTCCCGAGGGTATACTGGAAACACCATATATTTT

v_gene: TRBV7-8
j_gene: TRBJ1-2
d_gene: NA
abundance: NA
CDR3aa: CASSLSGSGWDGYTF
CDR3nt: TGTGCCAGCAGCTTAAGCGGGTCAGGGTGGGATGGCTACACCTTC

v_gene: TRBV12-3/TRBV12-4
j_gene: TRBJ2-2
d_gene: NA
abundance: NA
CDR3aa: CASSPRETGELFF
CDR3nt: TGTGCCAGCAGCCCGAGGGAGACCGGGGAGCTGTTTTTT

v_gene: TRBV21-1
j_gene: TRBJ1-6
d_gene: NA
abundance: NA
CDR3aa: CASSARQGDSPLHF
CDR3nt: TGTGCCAGCAGCGCCCGACAGGGAGATTCACCCCTCCACTTT

v_gene: TRBV19
j_gene: TRBJ1-5
d_gene: NA
abundance: few
CDR3aa: CASTEPSGRSNQPQHF
CDR3nt: TGTGCCAGTACCGAGCCCTCCGGGAGGAGCAATCAGCCCCAGCATTTT

v_gene: TRBV2
j_gene: TRBJ2-3
d_gene: NA
abundance: NA
CDR3aa: CASSDRGDTQYF
CDR3nt: TGTGCCAGCAGTGACAGGGGAGATACGCAGTATTTT

v_gene: TRBV7-8
j_gene: TRBJ1-1
d_gene: TRBD1
abundance: NA
CDR3aa: CASSSGQGALNTEAFF
CDR3nt: TGTGCCAGCAGCTCCGGACAGGGGGCTCTGAACACTGAAGCTTTCTTT

v_gene: TRBV10-3
j_gene: TRBJ1-2
d_gene: NA
abundance: NA
CDR3aa: CAISELQGNYGYTF
CDR3nt: TGTGCCATCAGTGAGTTGCAGGGAAACTATGGCTACACCTTC

v_gene: TRBV6-5
j_gene: TRBJ2-2
d_gene: NA
abundance: NA
CDR3aa: CASSLPELRGELFF
CDR3nt: TGTGCCAGCAGTCTCCCGGAGCTCCGCGGGGAGCTGTTTTTT

v_gene: TRBV27
j_gene: TRBJ2-7
d_gene: TRBD1
abundance: NA
CDR3aa: CASSLSTRGHSYEQYF
CDR3nt: TGTGCCAGCAGTTTATCGACCAGGGGGCACTCCTACGAGCAGTACTTC

v_gene: TRBV11-2
j_gene: TRBJ2-7
d_gene: NA
abundance: NA
CDR3aa: CASSTDSYEQYF
CDR3nt: TGTGCCAGCAGCACCGACAGCTACGAGCAGTACTTC

v_gene: TRBV11-2
j_gene: TRBJ2-3
d_gene: NA
abundance: NA
CDR3aa: CASSLGAGPSTDTQYF
CDR3nt: TGTGCCAGCAGCTTAGGCGCGGGGCCTTCCACAGATACGCAGTATTTT

v_gene: TRBV4-1
j_gene: TRBJ1-5
d_gene: NA
abundance: few
CDR3aa: CASSQGGAGNQPQHF
CDR3nt: TGCGCCAGCAGCCAAGGGGGCGCAGGCAATCAGCCCCAGCATTTT

v_gene: TRBV3-1/TRBV3-2
j_gene: TRBJ1-4
d_gene: TRBD1
abundance: few
CDR3aa: CASSEPGQGRANEKLFF
CDR3nt: TGTGCCAGCAGCGAGCCGGGACAGGGAAGGGCTAATGAAAAACTGTTTTTT

v_gene: TRBV25-1
j_gene: TRBJ1-2
d_gene: NA
abundance: NA
CDR3aa: CASSVLGGANYGYTF
CDR3nt: TGTGCCAGCAGTGTCCTCGGGGGAGCTAACTATGGCTACACCTTC

v_gene: TRBV19
j_gene: TRBJ2-7
d_gene: NA
abundance: NA
CDR3aa: CASSIFSGPYYEQYF
CDR3nt: TGTGCCAGTAGTATCTTCTCAGGCCCCTACTACGAGCAGTACTTC

v_gene: TRBV5-1
j_gene: TRBJ2-7
d_gene: NA
abundance: NA
CDR3aa: CASSPTPTSTGSYEQYF
CDR3nt: TGCGCCAGCAGCCCGACCCCCACTAGCACGGGTTCCTACGAGCAGTACTTC

v_gene: TRBV10-3
j_gene: TRBJ2-5
d_gene: NA
abundance: NA
CDR3aa: CAISEGAETQYF
CDR3nt: TGTGCCATCAGTGAGGGGGCGGAGACCCAGTACTTC